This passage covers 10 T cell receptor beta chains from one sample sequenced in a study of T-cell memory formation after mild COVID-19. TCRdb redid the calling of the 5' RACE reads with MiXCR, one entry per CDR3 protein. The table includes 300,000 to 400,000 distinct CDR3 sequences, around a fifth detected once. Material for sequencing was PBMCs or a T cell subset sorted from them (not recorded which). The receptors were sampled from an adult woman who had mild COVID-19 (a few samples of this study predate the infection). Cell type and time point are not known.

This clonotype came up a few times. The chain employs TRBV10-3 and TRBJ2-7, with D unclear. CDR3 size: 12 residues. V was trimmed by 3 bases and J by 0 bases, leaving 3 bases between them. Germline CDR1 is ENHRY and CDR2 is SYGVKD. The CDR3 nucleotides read TGTGCCATCAGTGAAGCCTCCTACGAGCAGTACTTC. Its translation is CAISEASYEQYF.

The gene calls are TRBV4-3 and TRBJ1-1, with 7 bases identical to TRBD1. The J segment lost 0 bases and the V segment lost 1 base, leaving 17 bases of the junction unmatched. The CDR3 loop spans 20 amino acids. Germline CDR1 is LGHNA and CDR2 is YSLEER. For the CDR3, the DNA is TGCGCCAGCAGCCAAGGATACCACAGGGGATCGGGAATTATGAACACTGAAGCTTTCTTT. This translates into CASSQGYHRGSGIMNTEAFF.

The CDR3 DNA sequence: TGCAGCTTGCGCGACAGTGAGAGTGGCATTCAGTACTTC. This encodes CSLRDSESGIQYF. This rearrangement joins TRBV29-1 to TRBJ2-4, with D tentatively TRBD1 (5 bases). Trimming took off 8 bases at V and 9 bases at J, with 20 bases between the two ends. The CDR3 loop spans 13 amino acids. Germline V gives CDR1 SQVTM, CDR2 ANQGSEA.

For the CDR3, the DNA is TGTGCCAGCAGTTTGGGACAGGGAGAAGGCTACGAGCAGTACTTC. Residues: CASSLGQGEGYEQYF. J is TRBJ2-7 and V is TRBV6-5; TRBD1 aligns across 9 bases. The CDR3 runs 15 residues. Looked up from germline, CDR1 is MNHEY and CDR2 is SVGAGI. J gave up 3 bases and V 4 bases, and 7 bases lay outside the gene matches.

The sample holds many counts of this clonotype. The CDR3 spells CSARTPTDTQYF. Here the CDR3 DNA reads TGCAGTGCTCGGACTCCCACAGATACGCAGTATTTT. V is TRBV20-1 and J is TRBJ2-3; possibly TRBD2 for D (5 bases). V shed 5 bases and J shed 2 bases, with 8 bases lying between them. The CDR3 runs 12 residues. CDR1 and CDR2 from the germline V gene are DFQATT and SNEGSKA (reference sequence).

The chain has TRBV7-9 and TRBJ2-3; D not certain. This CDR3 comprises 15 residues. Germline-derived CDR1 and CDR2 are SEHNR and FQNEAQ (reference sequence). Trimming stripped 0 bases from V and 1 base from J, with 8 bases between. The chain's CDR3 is CASSLAVLGTDTQYF. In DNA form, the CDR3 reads TGTGCCAGCAGCTTAGCAGTGCTGGGCACAGATACGCAGTATTTT.

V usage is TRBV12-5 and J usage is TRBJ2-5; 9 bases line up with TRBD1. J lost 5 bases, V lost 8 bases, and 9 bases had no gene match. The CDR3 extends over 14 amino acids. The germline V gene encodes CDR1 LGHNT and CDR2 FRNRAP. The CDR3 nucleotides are TGTGCTAGTACAACAGGGGGCAGGGGGGAGACCCAGTACTTC. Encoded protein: CASTTGGRGETQYF. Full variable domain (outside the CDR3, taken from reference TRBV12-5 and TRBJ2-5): DARVTQTPRHKVTEMGQEVTMRCQPILGHNTVFWYRQTMMQGLELLAYFRNRAPLDDSGMPKDRFSAEMPDATLATLKIQPSEPRDSAVYFCASTTGGRGETQYFGPGTRLLVL.

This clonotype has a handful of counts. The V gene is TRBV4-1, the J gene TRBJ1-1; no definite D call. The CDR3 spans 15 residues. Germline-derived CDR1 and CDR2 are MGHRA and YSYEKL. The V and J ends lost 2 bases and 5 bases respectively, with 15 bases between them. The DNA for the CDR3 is TGCGCCAGCAGCCAACAACTGGGTACTAGAACTGAAGCTTTCTTT. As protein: CASSQQLGTRTEAFF.

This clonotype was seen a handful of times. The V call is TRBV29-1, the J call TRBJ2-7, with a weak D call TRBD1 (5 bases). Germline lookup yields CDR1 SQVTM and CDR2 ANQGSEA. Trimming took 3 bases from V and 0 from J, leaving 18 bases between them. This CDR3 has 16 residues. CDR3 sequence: CSVDPGKGPFSYEQYF. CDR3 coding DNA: TGCAGCGTTGATCCTGGAAAGGGGCCCTTCTCCTACGAGCAGTACTTC.

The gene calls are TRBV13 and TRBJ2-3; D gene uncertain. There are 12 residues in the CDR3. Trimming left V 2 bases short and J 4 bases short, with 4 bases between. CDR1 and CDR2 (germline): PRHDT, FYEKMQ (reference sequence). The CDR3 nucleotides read TGTGCCAGCAGCTTACAGTCAGATACGCAGTATTTT. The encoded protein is CASSLQSDTQYF.